This record concerns one T cell receptor beta chain sequence. The specificity of this receptor is unknown. No base quality information exists; no much larger clone differs at one position. This entry belongs to a study of shared clonotypes between healthy human individuals (dated by TCRdb to 2020 to 2022). Describing the broader study: A few men and two women, aged 18 to 49 years, made up the cohort. For each donor, CD4 naive and CD4 memory were each given three plates, CD8 naive was given two plates, and CD8 memory was given one plate. To estimate repertoire size and how much clonotypes are shared between individuals, the study performed deep sequencing of blood TCR repertoires from roughly five healthy adults. Different laboratories and diverse techniques were used to prepare libraries and sequence TCR repertoires, to increase sequencing depth and limit assay-specific biases. Each donor's leukapheresis produced roughly between about 0.9 and 9.5 billion PBMCs. Results the study describes overall, beyond this receptor: The small number of donors limited the genetic and exposure-history diversity represented. Naive subsets generally had larger estimated clonotype richness than memory subsets did. About 5% of naive CD4, roughly 3.5% of naive CD8, around 2.3% of memory CD4, and around 0.4% of memory CD8 clonotypes were shared across several donors. Even with the large sequencing depth, rarefaction of the sorted-subset datasets indicated that sequencing was incomplete. Pairwise subsampling indicated that sequencing depth was expected to affect the degree of clonotype sharing among donors. Sampling was restricted to blood, and TCR repertoires in tissues likely differ from the TCR repertoires found in blood. Clonotypes shared by all four sorted-subset donors showed higher generation probabilities than non-shared clonotypes.

Using the deep immunoSEQ assay, TCR CDR3 regions were amplified from genomic DNA by multiplex PCR. Genomic DNA extracted from each cell subset was distributed evenly over all wells of several immunoSEQ 96-well plates, and each plate served as one replicate. Each replicate PCR for sorted subsets received about 200 ng genomic DNA, equal to roughly 29,000 T cell genomes. The purified libraries were quantified using a Qubit 3.0 fluorometer, sized with a Bioanalyzer 2100, and then quantified again using the KAPA Library Quantification kit. A separate single-read 150-cycle Illumina NextSeq 550 flow cell was used to sequence each immunoSEQ 96-well plate. On the authors' methods: Because the immunoSEQ output held only junctional sequences and lacked quality scores, the filtering could not match the filtering applied to full-length reads. To assign V/J genes and CDR3, sequences were annotated against IMGT germline references using PyIR, a Python wrapper for IgBLAST v1.9. Any read was removed if the V/J assignment was weak (E-value above 1e-6), the CDR3 was missing, or the read contained stop codons, out-of-frame junctions, or ambiguous translated residues. A V3J clonotype was defined by an identical inferred V gene, J gene, and CDR3 amino acid sequence. Percentage overlap between repertoires was computed as shared unique clonotypes divided by the size of the smaller repertoire. Repertoire richness was assessed with RTK rarefaction, the Chao1 estimator, and Recon v2.1 estimates of unobserved clonotypes. Generation probabilities were computed with OLGA for all TCRbeta clonotypes obtained by the gDNA method from a handful of donors. The table comes from immuneACCESS by way of TCRdb, which keeps in-frame sequences with V and J called. Part of the clones is missing from these tables; in studies checked, under half for an unresolved V gene and the rest for unknown reasons. D and trimming were read from the DNA, whereas the V and J calls and clone size are those reported in that table. The sample includes millions of clones, with approximately 92% observed a single time. The top ten clones comprise over 0.12% of the sample.

The CDR3 runs 15 amino acids, cysteine and phenylalanine included. Only the CDR3 region is kept as DNA, spanning 45 bases read in frame from base 1. V loses 0 bases of germline sequence and J loses 4 bases, and the interval between the two ends is 12 bases. Looking up the germline V gene yields CDR1 MNHNS and CDR2 SASEGT. The donors were healthy, HIV-negative adults who had no recently reported acute infections or vaccinations. Every donor was a Caucasian adult residing in Nashville, Tennessee, USA. Magnetic negative selection was used to enrich CD4+ T cells, after which naive cells were positively selected on CD45RA and the negative fraction became the memory subset. Blood was obtained by leukapheresis, after which PBMCs were separated by Ficoll-Histopaque density gradient centrifugation and cryopreserved in liquid nitrogen vapor phase. Analytical flow cytometry was used to check the purity and quantity of every magnetically sorted T cell population. Genomic DNA was isolated from each sorted fraction and quantified by UV absorbance on a Nanodrop 2000c.

The sequenced sample was naive CD4+ T cells sorted from blood. The intended sense of this specimen's cell subset or site label: CD45RA+ positively selected. The V gene is TRBV6-1 and the J gene is TRBJ2-5, with TRBD2 perhaps the D gene, on 5 matching bases. This receptor was taken from a young man in good health. At the DNA level, the sequence is TGTGCCAGCAGTGAAGCCGGGGTTGTGGGAGAGACCCAGTACTTC. It encodes CASSEAGVVGETQYF.